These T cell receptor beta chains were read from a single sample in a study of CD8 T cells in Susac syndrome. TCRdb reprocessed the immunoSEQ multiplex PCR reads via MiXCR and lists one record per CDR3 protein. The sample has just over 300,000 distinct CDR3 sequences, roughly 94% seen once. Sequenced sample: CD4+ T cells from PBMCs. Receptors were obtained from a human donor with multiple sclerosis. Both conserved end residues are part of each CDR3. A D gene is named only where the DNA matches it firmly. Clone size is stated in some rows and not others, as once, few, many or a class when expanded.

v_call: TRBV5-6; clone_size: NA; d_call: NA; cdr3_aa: CASTYLGRIHETPIYF
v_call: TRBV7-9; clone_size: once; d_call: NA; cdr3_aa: CASSEADRRGQYF
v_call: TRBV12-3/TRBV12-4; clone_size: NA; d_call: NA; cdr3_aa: CASSFTGYQPQHF
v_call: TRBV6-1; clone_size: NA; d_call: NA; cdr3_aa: CASSTGLSGNTIYF
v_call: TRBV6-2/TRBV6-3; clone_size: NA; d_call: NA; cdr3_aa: CASSRPNYGYTF
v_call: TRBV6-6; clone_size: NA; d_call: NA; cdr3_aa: CASNPGDLITTEAFF
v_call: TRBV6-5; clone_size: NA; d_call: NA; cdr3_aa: CASSYSIVDPYEQYF
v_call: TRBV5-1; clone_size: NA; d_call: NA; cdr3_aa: CASSLGSLERQYF
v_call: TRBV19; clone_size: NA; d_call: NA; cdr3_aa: CASRPIGGSGSETQYF
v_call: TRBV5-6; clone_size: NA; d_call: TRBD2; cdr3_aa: CASSFRTSGSYEQYF
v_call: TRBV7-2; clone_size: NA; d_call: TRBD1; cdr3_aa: CASSPGTGIANTIYF
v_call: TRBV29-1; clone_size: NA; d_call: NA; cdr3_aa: CSVAQGSSDTEAFF
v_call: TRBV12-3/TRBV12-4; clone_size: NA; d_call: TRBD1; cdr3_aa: CASSFPGTGLEGYTF
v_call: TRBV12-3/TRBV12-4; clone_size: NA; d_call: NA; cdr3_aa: CASSFNGNSPLHF
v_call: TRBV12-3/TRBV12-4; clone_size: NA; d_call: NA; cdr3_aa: CASSFGRREKGTQYF
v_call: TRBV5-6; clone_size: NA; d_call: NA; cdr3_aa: CASSLLGRGVVQPQHF
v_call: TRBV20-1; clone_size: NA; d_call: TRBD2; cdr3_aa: CSARRAASGRLRNEQFF
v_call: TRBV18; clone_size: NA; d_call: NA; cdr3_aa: CASSQTGPPSGTEQFF
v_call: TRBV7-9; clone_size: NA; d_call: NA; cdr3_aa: CASSPPGGAAEAFF
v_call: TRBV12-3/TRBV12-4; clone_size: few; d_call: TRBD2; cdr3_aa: CASSTLDWRGVGDTQYF
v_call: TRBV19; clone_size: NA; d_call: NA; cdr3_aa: CASSIGRASGSPLHF
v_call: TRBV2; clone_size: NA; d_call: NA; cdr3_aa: CASSEHGPTNTGELFF
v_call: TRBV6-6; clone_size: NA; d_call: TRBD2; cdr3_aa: CASRDSGREAETQYF
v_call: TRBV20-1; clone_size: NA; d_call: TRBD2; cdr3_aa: CSASVPRGVRYEQYF
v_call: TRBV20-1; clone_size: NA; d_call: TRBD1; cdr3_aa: CSASYRGFQETQYF
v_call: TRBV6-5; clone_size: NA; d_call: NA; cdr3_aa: CASRSPTVMNTEAFF
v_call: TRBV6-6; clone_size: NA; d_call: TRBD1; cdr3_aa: CASSYSRGTANYEQYF
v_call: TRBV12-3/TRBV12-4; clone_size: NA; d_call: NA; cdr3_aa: CASSLRVANYGYTF
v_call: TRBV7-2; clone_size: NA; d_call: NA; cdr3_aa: CASSWAGEGGYTF
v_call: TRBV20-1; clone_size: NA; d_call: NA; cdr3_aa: CSARDRGIGETQYF
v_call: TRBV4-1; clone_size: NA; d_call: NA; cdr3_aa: CASSQRSGPLSLAKNIQYF
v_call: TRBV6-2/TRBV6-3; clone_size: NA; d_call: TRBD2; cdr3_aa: CASSWVAGAARSTDTQYF
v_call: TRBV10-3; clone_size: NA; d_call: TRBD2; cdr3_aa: CATKLAGGSYEQYF
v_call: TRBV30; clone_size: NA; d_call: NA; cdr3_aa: CAWSSRRRRREIYEQYF
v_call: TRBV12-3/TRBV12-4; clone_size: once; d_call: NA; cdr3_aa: CASRKGGRSTEAFF
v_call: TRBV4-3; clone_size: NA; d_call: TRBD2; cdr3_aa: CASSQELRGGTDTQYF
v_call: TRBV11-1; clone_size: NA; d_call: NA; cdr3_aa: CASSASPMVYGYTF
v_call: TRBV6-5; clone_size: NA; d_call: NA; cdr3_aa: CASSRTRGNEKLFF
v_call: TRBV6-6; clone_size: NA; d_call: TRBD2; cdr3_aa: CASSPRGERSYNEQFF
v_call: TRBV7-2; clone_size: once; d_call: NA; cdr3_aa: CASSLEVYSRTEQYF
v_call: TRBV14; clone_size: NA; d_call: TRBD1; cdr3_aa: CASSQEFLRDRAVEQYF
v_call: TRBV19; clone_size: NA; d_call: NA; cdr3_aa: CATGVGGDEKLFF
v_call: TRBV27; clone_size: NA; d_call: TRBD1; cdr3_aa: CASSLRGQGNTEAFF
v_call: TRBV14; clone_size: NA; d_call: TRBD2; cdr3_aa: CASAGTSGYNEQFF
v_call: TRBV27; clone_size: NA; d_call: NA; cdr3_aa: CASSLSPGWGEQFF
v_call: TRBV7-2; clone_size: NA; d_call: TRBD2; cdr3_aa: CASSKPGLAGGSDEQYF
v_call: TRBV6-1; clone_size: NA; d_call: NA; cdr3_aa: CASSDTLGTEAFF
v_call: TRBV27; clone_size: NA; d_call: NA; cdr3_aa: CASSLRIGQKLFF
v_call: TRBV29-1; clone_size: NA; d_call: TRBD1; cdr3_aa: CSVERTGSTDTQYF
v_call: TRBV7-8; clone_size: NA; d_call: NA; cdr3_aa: CASSNSWQEPQHF
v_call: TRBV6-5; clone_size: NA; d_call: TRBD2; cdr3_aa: CASSYERGASDTQYF
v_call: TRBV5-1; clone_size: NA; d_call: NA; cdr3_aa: CASGFTGTRNEQYF